Sequencing of this T cell receptor beta chain was carried out in a study of cytomegalovirus exposure and HLA in healthy donors. Study results and limitations: A later analysis linked a missense DCLRE1C variant to TCR beta V- and J-gene trimming.

A multiplex PCR was run with 60 Vbeta primers and 13 Jbeta primers. Clones were read by immunoSEQ multiplex PCR, and TCRdb kept only the in-frame ones, dropping some. The repertoire holds 110,000 to 150,000 clones, with 76% as singletons. The table lists this clone with a few counts. Its specificity is not known. The CDR3 covers 15 residues. The V segment lost 1 base and the J segment 7 bases; nucleotides outside the gene matches: 4. Germline lookup yields CDR1 LGHNA and CDR2 YNFKEQ. The receptor was derived from a woman between 35 and 50 years old in good health and CMV-seronegative. The chain uses TRBV4-2 and TRBJ1-6, with 7 nucleotides matching TRBD1. The sample comprised PBMCs. The CDR3 sequence: CASSQGRDSNSPLHF. CDR3 DNA sequence: TGTGCCAGCAGCCAAGGGCGGGACAGCAATTCACCCCTCCACTTT.